Shown below are 22 T cell receptor beta chains from a single sample sequenced in a study of CD8+CD57+ T cells in acquired aplastic anemia. Genomic DNA acted as the template from which TCR beta VDJ combination and CDR3 sequence profiling were carried out. TCRdb recomputed calls from the reads with MiXCR, one row per CDR3 protein. The sample consists of about 200,000 distinct CDR3 sequences, roughly 35% of them appearing once. The sequenced material came from sorted CD4+, CD8+, or CD8+CD57+ T cells (not recorded which) from PBMCs. All receptors derive from a human donor in good health, serving as a control.

The rearrangement links TRBV4-1 to TRBJ2-5; perhaps TRBD1 as D (6 bases). V was clipped by 1 base and J by 5 bases, with 11 bases between them. Germline loops: CDR1 MGHRA, CDR2 YSYEKL. This CDR3 is built from 14 residues. CDR3 region: CASSQAAGVETQYF. Written as DNA, the CDR3 is TGCGCCAGCAGCCAAGCCGCAGGGGTGGAGACCCAGTACTTC.

The chain uses TRBV24-1 and TRBJ2-2; the D is unclear. The CDR3 runs to 12 residues. V lost 3 bases to trimming and J lost 5 bases, with 3 bases between them. Germline CDR1 is KGHDR and CDR2 is SFDVKD. In DNA form, the CDR3 reads TGTGCCACCAGTGATCGGACCGGGGAGCTGTTTTTT. Its translation: CATSDRTGELFF.

This clonotype was seen repeatedly, ten times or more. The CDR3 coding sequence is TGCAGCGCCATGATCAATCTGGGGGAAAAACTGTTTTTT. It translates to CSAMINLGEKLFF. The J gene is TRBJ1-4, the V gene TRBV29-1; unclear D gene. Trimming stripped 7 bases from V and 8 bases from J, with 17 bases between. Per germline, CDR1 SQVTM and CDR2 ANQGSEA. The CDR3 spans 13 residues.

The V call is TRBV6-1, the J call TRBJ2-1; D perhaps matches TRBD1 (7 bases). The germline V and J ends were trimmed by 7 bases and 0 bases, with 19 bases remaining between them. The CDR3 consists of 17 residues. Looked up from germline, CDR1 is MNHNS and CDR2 is SASEGT. CDR3 amino acids: CASIPKGAGSSYNEQFF. The CDR3 bases are TGTGCCAGCATCCCCAAGGGGGCCGGGAGCTCCTACAATGAGCAGTTCTTC.

This clonotype showed up many times. The chain combines TRBV4-2 with TRBJ1-2; D unclear. Germline CDR1 and CDR2: LGHNA and YNFKEQ. V lost 0 bases, J lost 3 bases, and 11 bases lay in between. This CDR3 is 15 amino acids long. The CDR3 region is CASSQESSLDYGYTF. Here the CDR3 DNA reads TGTGCCAGCAGCCAAGAAAGTTCGTTGGACTATGGCTACACCTTC.

This clonotype was picked up a small number of times. Here the CDR3 DNA reads TGTGCCAGCTCACCAGGTAGTGAGACCCAGTACTTC. Amino acids: CASSPGSETQYF. This chain connects TRBV18 to TRBJ2-5; D gene uncertain. V was pared by 2 bases and J by 5 bases, with 6 bases between. The CDR3 extends over 12 amino acids. Germline CDR1 and CDR2: KGHSH and LQKENI. Looking up the rest from reference TRBV18 and TRBJ2-5 gives the full variable domain: NAGVMQNPRHLVRRRGQEARLRCSPMKGHSHVYWYRQLPEEGLKFMVYLQKENIIDESGMPKERFSAEFPKEGPSILRIQQVVRGDSAAYFCASSPGSETQYFGPGTRLLVL.

V gene TRBV29-1 combines with J gene TRBJ2-7; D is unclear. Germline CDR1 is SQVTM and CDR2 is ANQGSEA. The germline V and J ends were trimmed by 3 bases and 0 bases, with 9 bases remaining between them. This CDR3 has 13 residues. The CDR3 spells CSVEGVSSYEQYF. CDR3 DNA: TGCAGCGTTGAGGGCGTGAGCTCCTACGAGCAGTACTTC.

This clonotype showed up just a few times. The chain uses TRBV11-2 and TRBJ2-7; D call uncertain. The ends were cut back, 4 bases at V and 2 bases at J, with 27 bases in the middle. Germline assignment: CDR1 SGHAT and CDR2 FQNNGV. The CDR3 length is 19 residues. The CDR3 sequence is CASSSQKKQTRYHTYEQYF. CDR3 bases: TGTGCCAGCAGCTCCCAAAAAAAACAGACAAGGTATCATACCTACGAGCAGTACTTC.

The CDR3 sequence: CASSYRRELNTEAFF. CDR3 sequence (DNA): TGTGCCAGCAGCTACCGCCGGGAATTGAACACTGAAGCTTTCTTT. This chain uses TRBV9 with TRBJ1-1; D unclear. The V end lost 4 bases, the J end lost 0 bases, and 13 bases lay between the germline ends. The CDR3 has 15 residues. Germline assignment: CDR1 SGDLS and CDR2 YYNGEE. Filled out from reference TRBV9 and TRBJ1-1, the complete variable domain reads DSGVTQTPKHLITATGQRVTLRCSPRSGDLSVYWYQQSLDQGLQFLIQYYNGEERAKGNILERFSAQQFPDLHSELNLSSLELGDSALYFCASSYRRELNTEAFFGQGTRLTVV.

This clonotype appeared a few times. V is TRBV19 and J is TRBJ2-3; possibly TRBD1 or TRBD2 for D (5 bases each). The length of the CDR3 is 16 residues. V gave up 2 bases and J gave up 0 bases, with 12 bases separating them. CDR1 and CDR2 (germline): LNHDA, SQIVND (reference sequence). The CDR3 region is CASSISEGYSTDTQYF. CDR3 DNA: TGTGCCAGTAGTATATCCGAGGGGTATAGCACAGATACGCAGTATTTT.

With regard to this clonotype: The CDR3 carries no conserved terminal phenylalanine or tryptophan, so it likely arises from a read error. The chain is built from TRBV4-2 and TRBJ2-5; 10 nucleotides agree with TRBD2. The V segment lost 1 base and the J segment 4 bases; nucleotides outside the gene matches: 9. The germline V gene encodes CDR1 LGHNA and CDR2 YNFKEQ. The CDR3 covers 17 residues. CDR3 in DNA: TGTGCCAGCAGCCAAGGTCCTAGCGGGGGCCTTCGAGAGACCCAGTACTCC. Amino acids: CASSQGPSGGLRETQYS.

About this clonotype itself: This may stem from a read error, because a much larger clone lies one nucleotide away. No conserved phenylalanine or tryptophan ends this CDR3, so it is likely a read error. The V and J genes are TRBV20-1 and TRBJ1-5; 7 bases align to TRBD1. V dropped 6 bases and J dropped 1; count of bases not matched to a gene: 6. Germline V gene data show CDR1 as DFQATT and CDR2 as SNEGSKA (reference sequence). CDR3 length: 14 residues. The CDR3 DNA is TGCAGTGCAAACAGGGGAGAGAGCAATCAGCCCCAGCATTCT. Translation gives CSANRGESNQPQHS.

The chain carries TRBV30 and TRBJ2-7, with D possibly matching TRBD2 (5 bases). Trimming took off 3 bases at V and 1 base at J, with 7 bases between the two ends. This CDR3 region has 12 residues. Germline loops: CDR1 GTSNPN, CDR2 SVGIG (reference sequence). The CDR3 loop is CAWRRTSYEQYF. The DNA for the CDR3 is TGTGCCTGGAGGAGGACTTCCTACGAGCAGTACTTC.

J is TRBJ1-5 and V is TRBV28, with D possibly TRBD1 on 5 matching bases. The germline CDR1 and CDR2 sequences are MDHEN and SYDVKM. Trimming took off 3 bases at V and 4 bases at J, with 16 bases between the two ends. The CDR3 consists of 16 residues. CDR3 coding DNA: TGTGCCAGCAGTTTTATGAGGGCAGGGACGAATCAGCCCCAGCATTTT. As protein: CASSFMRAGTNQPQHF.

This clonotype has just a few counts. The chain joins TRBV5-1 to TRBJ2-3, with 9 bases identical to TRBD2. Trimming removed 2 bases from V and 2 bases from J; junction bases left unmatched: 3. The CDR3 has 15 residues. Per germline, CDR1 SGHRS and CDR2 YFSETQ. CDR3 coding DNA: TGCGCCAGCAGCTTTAGCGGGGGTACCACAGATACGCAGTATTTT. This encodes CASSFSGGTTDTQYF.

The rearrangement joins TRBV30 to TRBJ1-1; D unclear. Germline V gene data show CDR1 as GTSNPN and CDR2 as SVGIG (reference sequence). V lost 4 bases and J lost 8, with 20 bases in between. The CDR3 covers 14 residues. The DNA of the CDR3 is TGTGCCTGGAACCTTGCAGGCGGAGGTGCCGAAGCTTTCTTT. It translates to CAWNLAGGGAEAFF.

In this sample, this clonotype turned up a few times. The chain is built from TRBV20-1 and TRBJ2-1, with D perhaps being TRBD1 or TRBD2 (5 bases each). V was trimmed by 2 bases and J by 0 bases, leaving 14 bases between them. The CDR3 totals 16 residues. CDR1 DFQATT and CDR2 SNEGSKA come from the germline V gene (reference sequence). In DNA, the CDR3 is TGCAGTGCTAGAAGCAGGGTCGGGAACTCCTACAATGAGCAGTTCTTC. Its protein product is CSARSRVGNSYNEQFF.

This clonotype occurred many times. The chain is built from TRBV10-3 and TRBJ2-7; TRBD1 matches 8 bases. The germline gives CDR1 ENHRY, CDR2 SYGVKD. Trimming at V came to 8 bases and at J to 4 bases, leaving 10 bases not matched to a gene. The CDR3 has 14 residues. The CDR3 is CAIRKTGAPYEQYF. The DNA of the CDR3 is TGTGCCATCCGCAAGACAGGGGCTCCTTACGAGCAGTACTTC.

This clonotype has a count of ten or more. The gene calls are TRBV6-1 and TRBJ1-6; no clear D. The CDR3 has 12 amino acids. Germline V gene data show CDR1 as MNHNS and CDR2 as SASEGT. Trimming removed 0 bases at V and 7 bases at J, with 1 base between. The CDR3, as DNA: TGTGCCAGCAGTGAAGCGAATTCACCCCTCCACTTT. Its translation: CASSEANSPLHF.

About this clonotype itself: It may be a read error: a sequence one base away is much more abundant. The chain has TRBV5-5 and TRBJ1-2, with D maybe TRBD1 (5 bases). CDR3 length: 16 residues. In germline, CDR1 is SGHKS, CDR2 YYEKEE (reference sequence). For the CDR3, the DNA is TGTGTCAGCAGCTGGAATAGCCAGGGACCTAACTATGGCTACACCTTC. It codes for CVSSWNSQGPNYGYTF.

This clonotype occurred a few times. This chain links TRBV4-1 with TRBJ1-1; perhaps TRBD1 as D (6 bases). Between the trimmed V and J ends, which lost 4 bases and 1 base, there was a span of 13 bases. CDR1 and CDR2 (germline): MGHRA, YSYEKL. This CDR3 spans 15 amino acids. The CDR3 DNA sequence: TGCGCCAGCAGCCCGAGGGTACAGGGGAACACTGAAGCTTTCTTT. Translated, it gives CASSPRVQGNTEAFF.

The chain uses TRBV19 and TRBJ2-5; 9 bases are shared with TRBD1. Unmatched junction bases numbered 4, after V lost 4 bases and J lost 7 bases. CDR3 length: 13 residues. In germline, CDR1 is LNHDA, CDR2 SQIVND (reference sequence). In DNA, the CDR3 is TGTGCCAGTAGTAAGACAGGGGGGGGGACCCAGTACTTC. Residues: CASSKTGGGTQYF.